The source of this T cell receptor beta chain is a study of beta chain features in type 1 diabetes (dated by TCRdb to 2016 to 2019). Notes on the research overall: No differences in mean age, gender distribution, total cell number or subset yield were found between patients and healthy donors. A total of roughly 100 million sorted cells were examined across all samples, and a strong correlation was observed between cell number per subset and RNA yield. In the study, recently diagnosed type 1 diabetes patients and matched healthy donors were compared on the TCRB repertoires of their sorted circulating CD4+ T cell subsets. Naive and central memory subsets were obtained from all 30 or so donors, but regulatory and stem cell-like memory subsets were isolated from only 8 patients and roughly 8 healthy donors. The study at large found these results: Because cDNA rather than genomic DNA was sequenced, highly expressing activated cells could have been over-represented, although no difference in activation and CD3 levels was found between groups. Naive, central memory and regulatory TCRB repertoires appeared more similar among patients than among healthy donors. Type 1 diabetes patients showed a moderate but significant shortening of TCRB CDR3 length in all four CD4+ subsets. Because the HLA sub-analyses included only small numbers of individuals, any influence of HLA type on TCRB rearrangement was left unresolved. PCR might favor shorter templates, but patient and control samples were amplified and corrected together, so any skew would affect both groups equally. At VDJ recombination sites, patients with type 1 diabetes made fewer insertions and deleted more nucleotides, a pattern implying thymic rearrangement abnormalities.

The V and J ends are trimmed by 0 bases and 2 bases, leaving 13 bases between them. CDR1 LGHNA and CDR2 YSLEER are derived from the germline V gene. The CDR3 goes from the cysteine to the phenylalanine over 16 residues. CDR3 DNA only is kept here, 48 bases in frame from base 1. Each donor gave one peripheral blood draw, about 110 mL on average, collected into heparinised tubes. Naive, central memory, regulatory and stem cell-like memory CD4+ T cells were sorted on a BD FACSAria II using a panel including CD45RO, CCR7, CD25, CD127, CD95 and CD27. All sorted populations exceeded 95% purity. Right away, PBMCs were isolated by Lymphoprep density gradient centrifugation and were stained directly, with no culture step. To minimize batch effects, samples were stained and sorted in pairs, one healthy donor with one patient per experiment. This clone has more than one count but fewer than ten. Its antigen is still unknown. No much larger clonotype is one base removed from it; base qualities were not supplied.

The High Capacity cDNA Reverse Transcription Kit was used to reverse transcribe all of the isolated RNA, meaning that expressed TCRB transcripts were what got sequenced. Deep immunoSEQ sequencing was applied to naive, central memory and regulatory T cell samples, giving an average of about 3.57 million total reads per sample. Sorted cells were lysed in RLT buffer and RNA was extracted with DNase-treated RNeasy Micro or Mini kits, depending on cell number. Each cell subset was processed on its own to prevent cross-contamination, while patient and healthy donor samples were processed together. The immunoSEQ multiplex PCR was used to amplify TCRB sequences from cDNA, yielding 87-bp fragments that span the CDR3 region. Amplicons were sequenced on the Illumina HiSeq platform. In the paper's pipeline: Synthetic template baselines were used to correct PCR bias computationally, reads within Hamming distance 2 were collapsed, and singletons that could not be merged were discarded. Reads were aligned against IMGT to assign V, D and J genes, CDR3 length and insertions or deletions at six rearrangement sites. Within each subset, clonotype counts were normalized to the number of sorted cells before true diversity and Gini coefficients were calculated with the tcR R package. The overlap coefficient, calculated on TCRB nucleotide sequences, was used to quantify repertoire sharing. As a proxy for the pre-selection repertoire, out-of-frame TCRB sequences from naive cells were analyzed. Held by TCRdb, this immuneACCESS table contains in-frame sequences only and omits some clones. Under half of the omission traces to an unresolved V gene where checked; the cause of the rest is unknown. The D gene and trimming were derived from the DNA, and the V and J assignments and clone size from that table. Present in this sample are about 340,000 clones, roughly 14% of which were seen just once. Approximately 0.016% of the sample is held by the ten biggest clonotypes.

This receptor was obtained from a woman aged 18-29 years with type 1 diabetes. Input material: naive CD4+ T cells from blood. In the paper's terms, the cell subset or site label means: true naive CD4+ T cells. The rearranged segments are TRBV4-3 and TRBJ1-2; 5 matching bases give a weak D call of TRBD1. At the DNA level, the sequence is TGCGCCAGCAGCCAAGATAGAGTAGCAGGGAACTATGGCTACACCTTC. It translates as CASSQDRVAGNYGYTF.